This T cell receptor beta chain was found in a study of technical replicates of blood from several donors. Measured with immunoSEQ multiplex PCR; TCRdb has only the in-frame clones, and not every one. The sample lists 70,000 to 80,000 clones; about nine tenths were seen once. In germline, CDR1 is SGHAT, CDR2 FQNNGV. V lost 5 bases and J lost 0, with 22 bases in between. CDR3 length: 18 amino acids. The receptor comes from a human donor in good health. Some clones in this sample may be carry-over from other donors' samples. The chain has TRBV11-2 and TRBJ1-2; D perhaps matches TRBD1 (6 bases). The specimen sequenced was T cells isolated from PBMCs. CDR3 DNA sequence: TGTGCCAGCAGCCCAGGGGTCTGGACAGTCCCCTCTAACTATGGCTACACCTTC. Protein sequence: CASSPGVWTVPSNYGYTF.